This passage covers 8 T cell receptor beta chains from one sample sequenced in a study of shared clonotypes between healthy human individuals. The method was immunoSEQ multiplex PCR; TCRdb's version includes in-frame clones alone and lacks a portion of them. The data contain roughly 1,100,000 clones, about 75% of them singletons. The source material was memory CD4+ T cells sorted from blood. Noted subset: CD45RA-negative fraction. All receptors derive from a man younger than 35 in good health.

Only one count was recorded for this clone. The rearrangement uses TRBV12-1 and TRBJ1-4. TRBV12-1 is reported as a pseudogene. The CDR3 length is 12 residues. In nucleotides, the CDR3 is TGTGCCCCCACGGGAGTTAATGAAAAACTGTTTTTT. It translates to CAPTGVNEKLFF.

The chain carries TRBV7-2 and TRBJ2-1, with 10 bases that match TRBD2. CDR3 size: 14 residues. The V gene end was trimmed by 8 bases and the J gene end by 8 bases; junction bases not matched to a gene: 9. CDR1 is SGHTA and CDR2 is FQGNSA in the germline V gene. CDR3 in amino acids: CASGPSGSRYEQFF. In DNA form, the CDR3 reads TGTGCCAGCGGACCTAGCGGGAGCAGGTATGAGCAGTTCTTC.

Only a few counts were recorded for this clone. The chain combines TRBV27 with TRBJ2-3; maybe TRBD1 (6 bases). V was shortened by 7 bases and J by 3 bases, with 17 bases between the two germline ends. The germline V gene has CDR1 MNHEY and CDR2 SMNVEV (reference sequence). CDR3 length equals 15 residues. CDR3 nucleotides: TGTGCCAGCACCTCAGGGGCTCTGTGGACAGATACGCAGTATTTT. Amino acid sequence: CASTSGALWTDTQYF.

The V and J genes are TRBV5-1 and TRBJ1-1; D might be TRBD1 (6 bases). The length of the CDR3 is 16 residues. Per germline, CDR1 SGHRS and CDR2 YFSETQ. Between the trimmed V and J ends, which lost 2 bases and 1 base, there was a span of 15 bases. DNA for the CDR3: TGCGCCAGCAGCTTTGGGGGGCAGGGCCCGAACACTGAAGCTTTCTTT. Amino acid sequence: CASSFGGQGPNTEAFF.

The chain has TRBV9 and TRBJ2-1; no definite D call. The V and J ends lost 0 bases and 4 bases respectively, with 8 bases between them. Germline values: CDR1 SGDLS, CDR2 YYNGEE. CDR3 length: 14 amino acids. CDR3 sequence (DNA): TGTGCCAGCAGCGTAGTAGGCAGTTACAATGAGCAGTTCTTC. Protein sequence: CASSVVGSYNEQFF.

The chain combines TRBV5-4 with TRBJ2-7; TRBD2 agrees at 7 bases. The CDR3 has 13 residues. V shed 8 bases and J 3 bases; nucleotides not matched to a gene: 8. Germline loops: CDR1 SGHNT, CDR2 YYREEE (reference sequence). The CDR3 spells CASRPGGSYEQYF. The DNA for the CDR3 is TGTGCCAGTCGACCGGGCGGGAGCTACGAGCAGTACTTC.

CDR3 nucleotide sequence: TGTGCCAGCTCACCCCTCGGGAGTATCGCAGATACGCAGTATTTT. Amino acid sequence: CASSPLGSIADTQYF. V usage is TRBV18 and J usage is TRBJ2-3, with D possibly being TRBD2 (6 bases). This CDR3 has 15 residues. V was clipped by 3 bases and J by 4 bases, with 14 bases between them. Per germline, CDR1 KGHSH and CDR2 LQKENI. The full variable domain, completed using reference TRBV18 and TRBJ2-3, is NAGVMQNPRHLVRRRGQEARLRCSPMKGHSHVYWYRQLPEEGLKFMVYLQKENIIDESGMPKERFSAEFPKEGPSILRIQQVVRGDSAAYFCASSPLGSIADTQYFGPGTRLTVL.

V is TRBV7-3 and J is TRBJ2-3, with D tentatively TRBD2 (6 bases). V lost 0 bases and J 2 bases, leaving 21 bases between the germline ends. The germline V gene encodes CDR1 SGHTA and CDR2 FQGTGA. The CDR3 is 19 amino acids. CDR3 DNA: TGTGCCAGCAGCTTAACGAACTCCGGGGGAGGAAGCAACACAGATACGCAGTATTTT. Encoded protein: CASSLTNSGGGSNTDTQYF.